These T cell receptor beta chains were read from a single sample in a study of T cell responses to AZD1222 COVID-19 vaccine. Here immunoSEQ multiplex PCR was the method, and the copy in TCRdb shows in-frame clones only, minus some. The table lists around 100,000 clones, around nine tenths of them singletons. The starting material was peripheral blood, obtained 28 days after the second dose of the MenACWY control vaccine. Every receptor here comes from an adult who received the MenACWY meningococcal vaccine as a control. Both conserved end residues are part of each CDR3. Fields, in order: J gene, D gene, clone size, V gene, CDR3 DNA, CDR3 protein. A D gene is named only where the DNA matches it firmly. Size is stated for part of the rows, as once, few or many counts, or as a class when the clone is expanded.

j_call: TRBJ1-4
d_call: NA
clone_size: NA
v_call: TRBV5-4
cdr3_nt: TGTGCCAGCAGCCCGGACAGAACAACTAATGAAAAACTGTTTTTT
cdr3_aa: CASSPDRTTNEKLFF

j_call: TRBJ2-2
d_call: NA
clone_size: NA
v_call: TRBV2
cdr3_nt: TGTGCCAGCAGAACAGGGTTAGTTTCCGGGGAGCTGTTTTTT
cdr3_aa: CASRTGLVSGELFF

j_call: TRBJ1-5
d_call: NA
clone_size: NA
v_call: TRBV28
cdr3_nt: TGTGCCAGCAGGCAGGGAGGTTATCAGCCCCAGCATTTT
cdr3_aa: CASRQGGYQPQHF

j_call: TRBJ2-3
d_call: TRBD2
clone_size: NA
v_call: TRBV4-1
cdr3_nt: TGCGCCAGCAGCCAAGGCCTTAGCGGGGTGGCGGCTAGCACAGATACGCAGTATTTT
cdr3_aa: CASSQGLSGVAASTDTQYF

j_call: TRBJ1-2
d_call: TRBD1
clone_size: NA
v_call: TRBV10-3
cdr3_nt: TGTGCCACCGACGGTATTAGGCCCCCTGGGACAGGTGGTCATGGCTACACCTTC
cdr3_aa: CATDGIRPPGTGGHGYTF

j_call: TRBJ1-1
d_call: NA
clone_size: NA
v_call: TRBV7-3
cdr3_nt: TGTGCCAGCAGCCTGGACGGACTTTTGAACACTGAAGCTTTCTTT
cdr3_aa: CASSLDGLLNTEAFF

j_call: TRBJ1-2
d_call: NA
clone_size: once
v_call: TRBV6-5
cdr3_nt: TGTGCCTCCGGCGGGGCTAACTATGGCTACACCTTC
cdr3_aa: CASGGANYGYTF

j_call: TRBJ1-3
d_call: TRBD1
clone_size: NA
v_call: TRBV7-8
cdr3_nt: TGTGCCAGCAGCCTCCAGACAGGGGGCGCTGGAAACACCATATATTTT
cdr3_aa: CASSLQTGGAGNTIYF

j_call: TRBJ2-1
d_call: NA
clone_size: NA
v_call: TRBV27
cdr3_nt: TGTGCCAGCAGTCCTGGGGGCGCATCTGGTGGTGAGCAGTTCTTC
cdr3_aa: CASSPGGASGGEQFF

j_call: TRBJ2-2
d_call: TRBD2
clone_size: NA
v_call: TRBV7-6
cdr3_nt: TGTGCCAGCAGCTCCGGACTAGCGGGGGGTACCGGGGAGCTGTTTTTT
cdr3_aa: CASSSGLAGGTGELFF

j_call: TRBJ1-1
d_call: NA
clone_size: NA
v_call: TRBV7-2
cdr3_nt: TGTGCCAGCAGCCCAACGACGGGATTGTGGGCTGAAGCTTTCTTT
cdr3_aa: CASSPTTGLWAEAFF

j_call: TRBJ1-2
d_call: TRBD1
clone_size: NA
v_call: TRBV19
cdr3_nt: TGTGCCAGTAGTATAGACGGACAGGGTGGCTACACCTTC
cdr3_aa: CASSIDGQGGYTF

j_call: TRBJ1-1
d_call: NA
clone_size: NA
v_call: TRBV9
cdr3_nt: TGTGCCAGCAGTAACATGAACACTGAAGCTTTCTTT
cdr3_aa: CASSNMNTEAFF

j_call: TRBJ2-2
d_call: NA
clone_size: NA
v_call: TRBV11-2
cdr3_nt: TGTGCCAGCAGCTTAGGGGATCAGTACACCGGGGAGCTGTTTTTT
cdr3_aa: CASSLGDQYTGELFF

j_call: TRBJ1-1
d_call: NA
clone_size: NA
v_call: TRBV6-2/TRBV6-3
cdr3_nt: TGTGCCAGCAGTTACTCAACAGGGAAGAACCTAATGAACACTGAAGCTTTCTTT
cdr3_aa: CASSYSTGKNLMNTEAFF

j_call: TRBJ1-5
d_call: NA
clone_size: NA
v_call: TRBV10-1
cdr3_nt: TGCGCCAGCAGTGAGTCGGAGACAGGAAGCAATCAGCCCCAGCATTTT
cdr3_aa: CASSESETGSNQPQHF

j_call: TRBJ2-3
d_call: TRBD1
clone_size: NA
v_call: TRBV11-3
cdr3_nt: TGTGCCAGCAGCCGCGGACAGGGGGCAACAGATACGCAGTATTTT
cdr3_aa: CASSRGQGATDTQYF